A selection of T cell receptor beta chains follows, all from one sample in a study of blood T cell repertoires in COVID-19. Repertoires were generated with immunoSEQ multiplex PCR, while TCRdb's copy carries only in-frame clones and drops some. The sample lists about 80,000 clones, around 84% occurring once. Sequencing input: peripheral blood. Every receptor here comes from an older woman with acute or convalescent COVID-19. CDR3s include the opening cysteine and the closing phenylalanine or tryptophan. The D gene is left open where the match is weak. The listing skips clone size in some rows; elsewhere it reads once, few, many or a size class.

d_gene	j_gene	abundance	v_gene	CDR3nt	CDR3aa
.	TRBJ1-2	.	TRBV3-1/TRBV3-2	TGTGCCAGCAGCCAAGGGGTGGAGAGGCATTGCACCTTC	CASSQGVERHCTF
.	TRBJ1-1	.	TRBV20-1	TGCAGTGCCGAGATGAACACTGAAGCTTTCTTT	CSAEMNTEAFF
.	TRBJ1-2	.	TRBV4-1	TGCGCCAGCAGCCAAGATCCGGTAAACTATGGCTACACCTTC	CASSQDPVNYGYTF
TRBD1	TRBJ2-3	.	TRBV27	TGTGCCAGCACCCAGGACAGGGTGATGTATACGCAGTATTTT	CASTQDRVMYTQYF
TRBD1	TRBJ2-7	.	TRBV5-4	TGTGCCAGCAGCTTTTCGGACAGGGTCTCCTACGAGCAGTACTTC	CASSFSDRVSYEQYF
.	TRBJ1-4	.	TRBV5-3	TGTGCCAGAAGCTTTACCGGGTTCAAGGAGCATGTGGTCGCGACTAATGAAAAACTGTTTTTT	CARSFTGFKEHVVATNEKLFF
.	TRBJ1-6	.	TRBV9	TGTGCCAGCAGCCCCCTGTGGGGAGTGAATTCACCCCTCCACTTT	CASSPLWGVNSPLHF
.	TRBJ2-5	once	TRBV6-6	TGTGCCAGCAGTGCCGAGCTCGGTAGAGAGACCCAGTACTTC	CASSAELGRETQYF
.	TRBJ2-1	.	TRBV14	TGTGCCAGCAGCCAAGACAAGGGGCCGTCATTCTACAATGAGCAGTTCTTC	CASSQDKGPSFYNEQFF
TRBD1	TRBJ2-7	.	TRBV7-6	TGTGCCAGCAGCTCGCAGACAGGGGGCCTCGACGAGCAGTACTTC	CASSSQTGGLDEQYF
.	TRBJ1-2	.	TRBV4-1	TGCGCCAGCAGCCAAGGGCGGGGAACTAACTATGGCTACACCTTC	CASSQGRGTNYGYTF
.	TRBJ1-2	.	TRBV6-1	TGTGCCAGCAGTGAAGCCCGTTTGAGTGGCTACACCTTC	CASSEARLSGYTF
TRBD1	TRBJ2-4	few	TRBV15	TGTGCCACCAGCAGAGAGGGGACAGCCCTAGCCAAAAACATTCAGTACTTC	CATSREGTALAKNIQYF
.	TRBJ1-1	once	TRBV21-1	TGTGCCAGCAGCAAAGAACGTCAGGGGAACACTGAAGCTTTCTTT	CASSKERQGNTEAFF
.	TRBJ2-5	.	TRBV7-3	TGTGCCAGCAGCCCAGGGGCCACTGAGACCCAGTACTTC	CASSPGATETQYF
TRBD1	TRBJ2-3	once	TRBV7-2	TGTGCCAGCAGCTTAGTCCCGGGACAGGGTGGTAAAGATACGCAGTATTTT	CASSLVPGQGGKDTQYF
TRBD1	TRBJ2-4	.	TRBV19	TGTGCCAGTAGTAGTATTCCCGGGACAGGGGGTGATAGCGACATTCAGTACTTC	CASSSIPGTGGDSDIQYF
.	TRBJ2-7	once	TRBV7-2	TGTGCCAGCAGCTTAGCGAAGGGGTCCTACGAGCAGTACTTC	CASSLAKGSYEQYF
.	TRBJ1-1	few	TRBV25-1	TGTGCCAGCAGTAGGAAGGGGGACACTGAAGCTTTCTTT	CASSRKGDTEAFF
.	TRBJ2-2	once	TRBV19	TGTGCCAGTAGTACCGGGACTGGTCGGGGCGGGGAGCTGTTTTTT	CASSTGTGRGGELFF
TRBD1	TRBJ2-3	.	TRBV11-2	TGTGCCAGCAGCGACCGACAGGGCGCAGATACGCAGTATTTT	CASSDRQGADTQYF
.	TRBJ1-6	few	TRBV19	TGTGCCAGTAGTATTTCGGGAAATTCACCCCTCCACTTT	CASSISGNSPLHF
.	TRBJ1-3	once	TRBV29-1	TGCAGCGTCCTACAGGGTGAAGGTGGAAACACCATATATTTT	CSVLQGEGGNTIYF
TRBD1	TRBJ1-1	.	TRBV2	TGTGCCAGCATACAGACAGGGGGGCACACTGAAGCTTTCTTT	CASIQTGGHTEAFF
.	TRBJ2-7	.	TRBV6-1	TGTGCCAGCAGTGAAGTAGGGGTCGGCGAGCAGTACTTC	CASSEVGVGEQYF
.	TRBJ2-1	.	TRBV20-1	TGCAGTGCTAGCTCGGGGAATGAGCAGTTCTTC	CSASSGNEQFF
TRBD1	TRBJ1-5	.	TRBV19	TGTGCCAGTAGTGTCGGGACAGTCAATCAGCCCCAGCATTTT	CASSVGTVNQPQHF
.	TRBJ1-6	.	TRBV29-1	TGCAGCGTTGGGGCAGGGGTAGATTCACCCCTCCACTTT	CSVGAGVDSPLHF
.	TRBJ2-4	.	TRBV3-1/TRBV3-2	TGTGCCAGCAGCCGGGACTTAGCCAAAAACATTCAGTACTTC	CASSRDLAKNIQYF
.	TRBJ1-5	.	TRBV6-6	TGTGCCAGCAGTTATCCGGGGGGCAATCAGCCCCAGCATTTT	CASSYPGGNQPQHF
.	TRBJ2-7	.	TRBV11-2	TGTGCCAGCAGCTTAGATCGCGTGGCAGGGCACCCCTACGAGCAGTACTTC	CASSLDRVAGHPYEQYF
.	TRBJ2-2	.	TRBV5-1	TGCGCCAGCAGCGCCGGGCTAACTAGCTTCCCCGGGGAGCTGTTTTTT	CASSAGLTSFPGELFF
TRBD2	TRBJ2-3	.	TRBV27	TGTGCCAGCAGTCCTAACCCTATGCGGGAGTATAGGGATACGCAGTATTTT	CASSPNPMREYRDTQYF
TRBD1	TRBJ1-5	.	TRBV10-1	TGCGCCAGCAGTGGATTACAGGGGTCGTATCAGCCCCAGCATTTT	CASSGLQGSYQPQHF
.	TRBJ2-1	.	TRBV5-1	TGCGCCAGCAGCCCCGCGGGGTGGGGGGGCGGTGAGCAGTTCTTC	CASSPAGWGGGEQFF
TRBD2	TRBJ2-1	.	TRBV27	TGTGCCAGCAGGCCACTAGCGGGAGTTTCCAATGAGCAGTTCTTC	CASRPLAGVSNEQFF
.	TRBJ2-7	few	TRBV20-1	TGCAGTGCTAGGGCTAGATACGAGCAGTACTTC	CSARARYEQYF
.	TRBJ1-3	.	TRBV7-9	TGTGCCAGCAGCTTAGATTCTCCGAGCTCTGGAAACACCATATATTTT	CASSLDSPSSGNTIYF
.	TRBJ1-2	.	TRBV6-6	TGTGCCAGCAGTTTCGGGGCAACCCCGGGAGATGGCTACACCTTC	CASSFGATPGDGYTF
TRBD1	TRBJ2-2	few	TRBV2	TGTGCCAGCAGTGATAGACAGGGGGGATCCGGGGAGCTGTTTTTT	CASSDRQGGSGELFF
.	TRBJ1-5	.	TRBV4-2	TGTGCCAGCAGCCAAGCGGCCCGACAGGCCCCGAAGCCCCAGCATTTT	CASSQAARQAPKPQHF
.	TRBJ2-7	.	TRBV24-1	TGTGCCACCAGAACAGGGATGGGATACTACGAGCAGTACTTC	CATRTGMGYYEQYF
TRBD1	TRBJ1-1	once	TRBV7-2	TGTGCCCTAAATGGGGGACAGGGAGAAGCTTTCTTT	CALNGGQGEAFF
.	TRBJ1-2	.	TRBV20-1	TGCAGTGCTTATGGAGGCTATGGCTACACCTTC	CSAYGGYGYTF
.	TRBJ1-1	.	TRBV29-1	TGCAGCGGAGGGGGTATGAACACTGAAGCTTTCTTT	CSGGGMNTEAFF
.	TRBJ1-4	.	TRBV5-1	TGCGCCAGCAGCTTGGGGACAGCGGGGGAAAAACTGTTTTTT	CASSLGTAGEKLFF
.	TRBJ2-5	.	TRBV23-1	TGCGCCAGCAGTCATACGAGCGTCTGCCTGTCGGAAAAAGAGACCCAGTACTTC	CASSHTSVCLSEKETQYF
TRBD1	TRBJ2-7	.	TRBV9	TGTGCCAGCAGCGTAGGTCCCGACAGGGGTACAAAGCAGTACTTC	CASSVGPDRGTKQYF
.	TRBJ1-2	.	TRBV11-1	TGTGCCAGCAGCAAGGACAGAAGCTATGGCTACACCTTC	CASSKDRSYGYTF
.	TRBJ2-7	.	TRBV21-1	TGTGCCCGGCGGACTAGCGGGAGGGCCTCCTACGAGCAGTACTTC	CARRTSGRASYEQYF
TRBD1	TRBJ1-2	.	TRBV6-1	TGTGCCAGCAGTGAAGCGGGGGACAGTGGCTACACCTTC	CASSEAGDSGYTF
TRBD2	TRBJ2-5	.	TRBV15	TGTGCCACCAGCAGAGATCGTGGACTAGCGGCACAAGAGACCCAGTACTTC	CATSRDRGLAAQETQYF
TRBD2	TRBJ2-3	.	TRBV27	TGTGCCAGCAGTGCGGGACCGGGACTAGGAGAAGATACGCAGTATTTT	CASSAGPGLGEDTQYF
TRBD1	TRBJ2-5	.	TRBV2	TGTGCCAGCAGCAAAAGGACAGGGGATGAGACCCAGTACTTC	CASSKRTGDETQYF